In its sample, the clone carrying this TCR beta chain was seen once. Clones were read by immunoSEQ multiplex PCR, and TCRdb kept only the in-frame ones, dropping some. The top ten clones hold about 15% of a sample with around 160,000 clones, more than 70% of them seen once. The source of the sample is a study of T cell responses to AZD1222 COVID-19 vaccine. Germline V gene sequence: CDR1 LNHDA, CDR2 SQIVND (reference sequence). This CDR3 contains 15 residues. V lost 9 bases and J 1 base, leaving 16 bases between the germline ends. The chain couples TRBV19 to TRBJ1-3; D is uncertain. This receptor was obtained from an adult in good health. The input for sequencing was peripheral blood, taken on day 0 of AZD1222 vaccination. The CDR3 loop reads CARQTPERSGNTIYF. In nucleotides, the CDR3 is TGTGCCAGGCAAACCCCAGAACGGTCTGGAAACACCATATATTTT.